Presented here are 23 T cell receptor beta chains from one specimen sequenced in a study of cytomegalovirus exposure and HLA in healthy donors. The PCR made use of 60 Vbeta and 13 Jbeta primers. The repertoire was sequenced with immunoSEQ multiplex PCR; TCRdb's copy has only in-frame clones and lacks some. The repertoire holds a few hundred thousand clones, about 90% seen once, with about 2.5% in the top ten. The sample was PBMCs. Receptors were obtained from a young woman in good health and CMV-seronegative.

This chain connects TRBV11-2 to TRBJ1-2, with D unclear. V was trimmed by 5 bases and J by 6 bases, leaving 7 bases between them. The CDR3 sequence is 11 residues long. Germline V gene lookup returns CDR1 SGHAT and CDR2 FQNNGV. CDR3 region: CASSTRHGYTF. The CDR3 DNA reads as TGTGCCAGCAGCACTAGGCATGGCTACACCTTC.

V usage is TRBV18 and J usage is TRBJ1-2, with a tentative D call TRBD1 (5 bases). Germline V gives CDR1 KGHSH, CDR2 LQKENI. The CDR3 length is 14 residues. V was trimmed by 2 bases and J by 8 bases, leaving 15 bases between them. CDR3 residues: CASSPSRDFGGYTF. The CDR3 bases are TGTGCCAGCTCACCATCCAGGGACTTCGGCGGCTACACCTTC. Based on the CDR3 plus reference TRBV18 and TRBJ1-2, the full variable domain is NAGVMQNPRHLVRRRGQEARLRCSPMKGHSHVYWYRQLPEEGLKFMVYLQKENIIDESGMPKERFSAEFPKEGPSILRIQQVVRGDSAAYFCASSPSRDFGGYTFGSGTRLTVV.

CDR3 sequence reads: CASRREQLFF. In nucleotides, the CDR3 is TGTGCCAGCAGGCGGGAACAACTGTTTTTT. The J gene is TRBJ1-4, the V gene TRBV2; D not resolved. V was clipped by 6 bases and J by 12 bases, with 8 bases between them. Germline V gene sequence: CDR1 SNHLY, CDR2 FYNNEI. The CDR3 sequence is 10 residues long.

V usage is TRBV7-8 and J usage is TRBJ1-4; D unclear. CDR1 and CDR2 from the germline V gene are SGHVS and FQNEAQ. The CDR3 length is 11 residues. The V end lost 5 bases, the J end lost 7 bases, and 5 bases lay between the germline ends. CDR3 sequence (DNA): TGTGCCAGCAGCCCTAGTGAAAAACTGTTTTTT. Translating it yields CASSPSEKLFF.

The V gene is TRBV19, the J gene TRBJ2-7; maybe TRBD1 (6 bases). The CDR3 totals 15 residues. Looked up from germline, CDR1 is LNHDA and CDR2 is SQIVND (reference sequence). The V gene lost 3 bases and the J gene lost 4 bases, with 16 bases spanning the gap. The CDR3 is CASSMVQGMIYEQYF. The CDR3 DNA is TGTGCCAGTAGTATGGTACAGGGAATGATTTACGAGCAGTACTTC. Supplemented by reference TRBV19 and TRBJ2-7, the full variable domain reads DGGITQSPKYLFRKEGQNVTLSCEQNLNHDAMYWYRQDPGQGLRLIYYSQIVNDFQKGDIAEGYSVSREKKESFPLTVTSAQKNPTAFYLCASSMVQGMIYEQYFGPGTRLTVT.

Here the CDR3 DNA reads TGTGCCAGCAGCTCCGCAGGGGGCCTCTATGGCTACACCTTC. Translation: CASSSAGGLYGYTF. The genes are TRBV13 and TRBJ1-2; 8 positions match TRBD1. Germline CDR1 is PRHDT and CDR2 is FYEKMQ (reference sequence). The V segment lost 4 bases and the J segment 4 bases; nucleotides outside the gene matches: 5. CDR3 length equals 14 residues.

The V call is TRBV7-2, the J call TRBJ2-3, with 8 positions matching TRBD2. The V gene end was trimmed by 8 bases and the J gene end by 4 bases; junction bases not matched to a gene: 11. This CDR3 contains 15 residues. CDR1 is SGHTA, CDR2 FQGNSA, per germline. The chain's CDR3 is CASPAGLDFPDTQYF. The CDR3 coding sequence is TGTGCCAGCCCAGCGGGACTAGATTTTCCAGATACGCAGTATTTT.

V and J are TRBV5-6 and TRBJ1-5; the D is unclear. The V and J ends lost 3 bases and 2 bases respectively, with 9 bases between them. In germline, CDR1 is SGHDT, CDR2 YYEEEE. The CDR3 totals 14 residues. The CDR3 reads CASSSWAGNQPQHF. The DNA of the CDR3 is TGTGCCAGCAGCTCCTGGGCTGGCAATCAGCCCCAGCATTTT.

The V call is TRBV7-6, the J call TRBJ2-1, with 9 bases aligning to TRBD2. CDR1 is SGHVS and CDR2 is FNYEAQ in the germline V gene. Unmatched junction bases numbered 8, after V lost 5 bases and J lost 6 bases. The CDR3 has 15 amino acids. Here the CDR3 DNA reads TGTGCCAGCAGCCCGATTAGCGGGGGATTCAATGAGCAGTTCTTC. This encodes CASSPISGGFNEQFF.

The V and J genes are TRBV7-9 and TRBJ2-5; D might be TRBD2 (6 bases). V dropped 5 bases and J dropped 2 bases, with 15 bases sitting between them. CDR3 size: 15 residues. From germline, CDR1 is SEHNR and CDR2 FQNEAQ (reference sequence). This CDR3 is CASSPFSGEQETQYF. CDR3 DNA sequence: TGTGCCAGCAGCCCGTTTTCGGGGGAACAAGAGACCCAGTACTTC.

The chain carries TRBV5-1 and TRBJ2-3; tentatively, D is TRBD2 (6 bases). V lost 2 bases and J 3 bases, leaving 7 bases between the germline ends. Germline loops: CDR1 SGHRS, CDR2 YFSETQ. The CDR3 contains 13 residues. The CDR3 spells CASSFLATDTQYF. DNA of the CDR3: TGCGCCAGCAGCTTCCTAGCGACAGATACGCAGTATTTT.

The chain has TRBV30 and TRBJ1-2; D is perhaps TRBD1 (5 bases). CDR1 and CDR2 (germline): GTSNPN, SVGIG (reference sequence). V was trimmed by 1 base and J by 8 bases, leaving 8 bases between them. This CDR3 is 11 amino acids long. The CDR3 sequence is CAWSGGAGYTF. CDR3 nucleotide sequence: TGTGCCTGGAGTGGGGGCGCGGGCTACACCTTC.

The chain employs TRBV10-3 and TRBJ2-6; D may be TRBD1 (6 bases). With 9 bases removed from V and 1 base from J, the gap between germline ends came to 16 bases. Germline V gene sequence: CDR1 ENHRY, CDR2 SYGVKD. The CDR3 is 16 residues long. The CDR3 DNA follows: TGTGCCATAGGGGGAGAGGGACGATCTGGGGCCAACGTCCTGACTTTC. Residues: CAIGGEGRSGANVLTF.

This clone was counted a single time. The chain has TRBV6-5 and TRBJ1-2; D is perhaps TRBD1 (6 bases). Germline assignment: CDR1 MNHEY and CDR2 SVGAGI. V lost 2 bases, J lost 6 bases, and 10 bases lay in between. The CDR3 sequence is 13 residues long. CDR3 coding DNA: TGTGCCAGCAGTTACGACAGGACCCATGGCTACACCTTC. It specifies CASSYDRTHGYTF.

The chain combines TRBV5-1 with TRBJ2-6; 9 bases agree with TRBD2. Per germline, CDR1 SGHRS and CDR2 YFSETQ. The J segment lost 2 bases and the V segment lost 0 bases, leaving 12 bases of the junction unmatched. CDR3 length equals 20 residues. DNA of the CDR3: TGCGCCAGCAGCTTGGCAGGACTAGCGAGTTTTTCCCCTGGGGCCAACGTCCTGACTTTC. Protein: CASSLAGLASFSPGANVLTF. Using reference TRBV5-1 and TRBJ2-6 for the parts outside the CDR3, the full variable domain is KAGVTQTPRYLIKTRGQQVTLSCSPISGHRSVSWYQQTPGQGLQFLFEYFSETQRNKGNFPGRFSGRQFSNSRSEMNVSTLELGDSALYLCASSLAGLASFSPGANVLTFGAGSRLTVL.

The CDR3 DNA reads TGTGCCAGCAGCTCGAAAGGTCCGAGCGGCTATGGCTACACCTTC. Residues: CASSSKGPSGYGYTF. The rearrangement joins TRBV5-4 to TRBJ1-2, with no clear D. Germline loops: CDR1 SGHNT, CDR2 YYREEE (reference sequence). The CDR3 extends over 15 amino acids. Trimming took off 3 bases at V and 4 bases at J, with 16 bases between the two ends.

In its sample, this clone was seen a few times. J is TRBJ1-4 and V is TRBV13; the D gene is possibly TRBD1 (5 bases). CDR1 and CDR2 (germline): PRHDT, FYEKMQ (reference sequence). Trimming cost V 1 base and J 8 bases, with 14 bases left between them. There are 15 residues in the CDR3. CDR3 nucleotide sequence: TGTGCCAGCAGCTTAGCCGGGGGGATGAGGGAAAAACTGTTTTTT. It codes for CASSLAGGMREKLFF.

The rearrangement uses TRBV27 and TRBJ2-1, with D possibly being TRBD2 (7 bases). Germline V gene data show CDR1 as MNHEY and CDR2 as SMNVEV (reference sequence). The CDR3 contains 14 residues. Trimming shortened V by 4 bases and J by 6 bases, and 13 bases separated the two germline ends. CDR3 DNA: TGTGCCAGCAGTTCACCGGGGGGCGTCAATGAGCAGTTCTTC. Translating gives CASSSPGGVNEQFF.

Here the CDR3 reads CASSIVLGGGQGGYEQYF. CDR3 DNA sequence: TGTGCCAGTAGTATAGTTTTAGGAGGGGGCCAGGGAGGCTACGAGCAGTACTTC. The gene calls are TRBV19 and TRBJ2-7; D is perhaps TRBD1 (7 bases). The ends were cut back, 1 base at V and 3 bases at J, with 22 bases in the middle. This CDR3 contains 18 residues. Germline CDR1 reads LNHDA; CDR2 reads SQIVND (reference sequence).

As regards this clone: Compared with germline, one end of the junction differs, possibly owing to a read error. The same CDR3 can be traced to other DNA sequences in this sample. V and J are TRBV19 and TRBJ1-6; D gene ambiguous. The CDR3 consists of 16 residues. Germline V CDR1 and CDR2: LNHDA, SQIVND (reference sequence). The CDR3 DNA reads TGTGCCAGTAGTCTCGAAGCCGGGTTCAATAATTCCCCCCTCCACTTT. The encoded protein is CASSLEAGFNNSPLHF.

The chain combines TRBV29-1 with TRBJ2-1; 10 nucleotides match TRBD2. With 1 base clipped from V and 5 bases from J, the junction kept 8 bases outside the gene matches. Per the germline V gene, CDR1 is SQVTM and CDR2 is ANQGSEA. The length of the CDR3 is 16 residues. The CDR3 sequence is CSVEARGLAVDNEQFF. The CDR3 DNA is TGCAGCGTTGAAGCTCGTGGACTAGCGGTTGACAATGAGCAGTTCTTC.

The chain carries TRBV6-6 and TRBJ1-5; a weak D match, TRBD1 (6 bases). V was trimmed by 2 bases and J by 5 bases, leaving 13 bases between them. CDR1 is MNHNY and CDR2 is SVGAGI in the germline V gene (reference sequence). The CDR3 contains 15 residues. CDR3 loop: CASSYPGQSYQPQHF. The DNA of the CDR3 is TGTGCCAGCAGTTACCCAGGACAGTCTTATCAGCCCCAGCATTTT.

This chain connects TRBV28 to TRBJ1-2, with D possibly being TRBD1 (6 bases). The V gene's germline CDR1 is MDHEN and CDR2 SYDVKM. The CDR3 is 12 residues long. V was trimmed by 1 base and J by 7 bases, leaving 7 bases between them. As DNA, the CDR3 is TGTGCCAGCAGTTTATCCAGGGGTGGCTACACCTTC. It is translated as CASSLSRGGYTF.